One and the same sample provided the 30 T cell receptor beta chains below, sequenced in a study of T cell changes during pregnancy in multiple sclerosis. The table came from immunoSEQ multiplex PCR; TCRdb's copy has only in-frame clones and leaves some out. The repertoire holds around 100,000 clones, about nine tenths seen once, with about 3% in the top ten. The sample consisted of peripheral blood, taken after pregnancy. These receptors all come from a female donor with multiple sclerosis, enrolled in a pregnancy study.

The chain joins TRBV27 to TRBJ2-3; perhaps TRBD1 as D (6 bases). V was cut by 5 bases and J by 7 bases, with 16 bases left in between. The CDR3 sequence is 14 residues long. In germline, CDR1 is MNHEY, CDR2 SMNVEV (reference sequence). CDR3 in DNA: TGTGCCAGCAGTCCTACCTCACAGGGAAATACGCAGTATTTT. As protein: CASSPTSQGNTQYF.

This clone was found once. The V and J genes are TRBV30 and TRBJ2-2; 10 bases align to TRBD2. The CDR3 totals 14 residues. CDR1 is GTSNPN, CDR2 SVGIG, per germline (reference sequence). V was clipped by 8 bases and J by 6 bases; unmatched bases: 9. CDR3 coding DNA: TGTGCCCGCCGGGGTAGCGGGGGGCCCGGGGAGCTGTTTTTT. Translating gives CARRGSGGPGELFF. The variable domain in full, with the rest retrieved from reference TRBV30 and TRBJ2-2, is SQTIHQWPATLVQPVGSPLSLECTVEGTSNPNLYWYRQAAGRGLQLLFYSVGIGQISSEVPQNLSASRPQDRQFILSSKKLLLSDSGFYLCARRGSGGPGELFFGEGSRLTVL.

The rearrangement links TRBV12-5 to TRBJ2-6; the D is unclear. V dropped 3 bases and J dropped 2 bases, with 8 bases sitting between them. Germline V gives CDR1 LGHNT, CDR2 FRNRAP. The CDR3 spans 15 residues. The CDR3 nucleotides are TGTGCTAGTGGTTTTTTCTCGGCTGGGGCCAACGTCCTGACTTTC. Translation: CASGFFSAGANVLTF.

Remarks on this clone: Other DNA sequences in the sample encode the same CDR3. In nucleotides, the CDR3 is TGTGCCTGGAGTCCTCAGGGGAATCAGCCCCAGCATTTT. Protein product: CAWSPQGNQPQHF. The rearrangement links TRBV30 to TRBJ1-5, with a possible D match to TRBD1 (6 bases). The ends were cut back, 2 bases at V and 4 bases at J, with 9 bases in the middle. CDR1 and CDR2 (germline): GTSNPN, SVGIG (reference sequence). The CDR3 is 13 amino acids.

V gene TRBV7-2 combines with J gene TRBJ2-1; D gene ambiguous. CDR1 and CDR2 (germline): SGHTA, FQGNSA. The CDR3 is 13 residues long. The V end was cut by 1 base, the J end by 4 bases, with 5 bases between. In nucleotides, the CDR3 is TGTGCCAGCAGCTTAGGGGCTTACAATGAGCAGTTCTTC. Translation gives CASSLGAYNEQFF. Complete variable domain (other parts from reference TRBV7-2 and TRBJ2-1): GAGVSQSPSNKVTEKGKDVELRCDPISGHTALYWYRQSLGQGLEFLIYFQGNSAPDKSGLPSDRFSAERTGGSVSTLTIQRTQQEDSAVYLCASSLGAYNEQFFGPGTRLTVL.

The chain links TRBV10-2 to TRBJ2-7, with D uncertain. V lost 4 bases, J lost 4 bases, and 11 bases lay in between. The CDR3 totals 13 residues. Germline CDR1 is WSHSY and CDR2 is SAAADI. CDR3 residues: CASSGAPMYEQYF. The CDR3 DNA sequence: TGCGCCAGCAGTGGCGCCCCGATGTACGAGCAGTACTTC.

The V gene is TRBV27, the J gene TRBJ1-2, with D perhaps TRBD1 (6 bases). The germline gives CDR1 MNHEY, CDR2 SMNVEV (reference sequence). Trimming removed 2 bases from V and 7 bases from J, with 11 bases in between. This CDR3 spans 13 amino acids. For the CDR3, the DNA is TGTGCCAGCAGTTTAATGACAGGTCTTGGCTACACCTTC. Translation gives CASSLMTGLGYTF.

CDR3 protein: CASSRSREVNSPLHF. The CDR3 region has the DNA TGTGCCAGCAGCCGCAGCAGGGAGGTAAATTCACCCCTCCACTTT. The chain employs TRBV7-2 and TRBJ1-6; D might be TRBD1 (5 bases). Germline-derived CDR1 and CDR2 are SGHTA and FQGNSA. The ends were cut back, 5 bases at V and 7 bases at J, with 15 bases in the middle. This CDR3 has 15 residues. Full variable domain (remainder filled in from reference TRBV7-2 and TRBJ1-6): GAGVSQSPSNKVTEKGKDVELRCDPISGHTALYWYRQSLGQGLEFLIYFQGNSAPDKSGLPSDRFSAERTGGSVSTLTIQRTQQEDSAVYLCASSRSREVNSPLHFGNGTRLTVT.

The V call is TRBV7-9, the J call TRBJ2-2; 7 bases agree with TRBD2. The J segment lost 9 bases and the V segment lost 2 bases, leaving 12 bases of the junction unmatched. Germline V lookup: CDR1 SEHNR, CDR2 FQNEAQ (reference sequence). The CDR3 is 16 amino acids. The CDR3 DNA follows: TGTGCCAGCAGCTTATTTGCGGGGGAGCAGATCAGGGAGCTGTTTTTT. The encoded protein is CASSLFAGEQIRELFF.

This chain joins TRBV6-5 and TRBJ2-5; D is perhaps TRBD1 (6 bases). Germline CDR1 reads MNHEY; CDR2 reads SVGAGI. This CDR3 is built from 13 residues. V was trimmed by 6 bases and J by 2 bases, leaving 10 bases between them. CDR3 protein: CASRDDRQETQYF. The CDR3, as DNA: TGTGCCAGCAGGGACGACAGGCAAGAGACCCAGTACTTC.

Only a few counts were recorded for this clone. The CDR3 protein is CASLSDTEAFF. The CDR3 nucleotides read TGCGCCAGCCTGTCGGACACTGAAGCTTTCTTT. The chain uses TRBV5-1 and TRBJ1-1; D call uncertain. The germline V gene encodes CDR1 SGHRS and CDR2 YFSETQ. Trimming took off 7 bases at V and 3 bases at J, with 7 bases between the two ends. This CDR3 is 11 amino acids long.

This CDR3 reads CAWSSGAGTDTQYF. In nucleotides, the CDR3 is TGTGCCTGGAGTTCAGGGGCCGGCACAGATACGCAGTATTTT. J is TRBJ2-3 and V is TRBV30; D possibly corresponds to TRBD1 (6 bases). This CDR3 is 14 amino acids long. Germline lookup yields CDR1 GTSNPN and CDR2 SVGIG (reference sequence). Trimming removed 2 bases at V and 1 base at J, with 10 bases between.

The rearrangement links TRBV2 to TRBJ2-5; 9 bases agree with TRBD2. The germline CDR1 and CDR2 sequences are SNHLY and FYNNEI. This CDR3 contains 15 residues. Trimming cost V 5 bases and J 5 bases; bases outside gene matches: 9. The CDR3 is CASSLIAGAGETQYF. For the CDR3, the DNA is TGTGCCAGCAGTCTCATAGCGGGGGCCGGGGAGACCCAGTACTTC.

V usage is TRBV7-9 and J usage is TRBJ2-7, with D perhaps matching TRBD2 (5 bases). This CDR3 region has 14 residues. In germline, CDR1 is SEHNR, CDR2 FQNEAQ (reference sequence). Trimming stripped 4 bases from V and 2 bases from J, with 12 bases between. In DNA, the CDR3 is TGTGCCAGCAGCTCGAGGGAAATACCCTACGAGCAGTACTTC. Its translation is CASSSREIPYEQYF.

This clone appeared once. The rearrangement uses TRBV19 and TRBJ1-2; D may be TRBD1 (6 bases). V was cut by 3 bases and J by 8 bases, with 13 bases left in between. CDR1 LNHDA and CDR2 SQIVND come from the germline V gene (reference sequence). The CDR3 sequence is 13 residues long. CDR3 DNA: TGTGCCAGTAGTATTAATCAGGGGCCCGGCTACACCTTC. It encodes CASSINQGPGYTF.

The rearrangement joins TRBV6-5 to TRBJ1-2, with D unresolved. V was pared by 2 bases and J by 6 bases, with 13 bases between. The germline V gene has CDR1 MNHEY and CDR2 SVGAGI. The CDR3 runs to 14 residues. This CDR3 reads CASSYGGVFHGYTF. CDR3 bases: TGTGCCAGCAGTTACGGCGGGGTCTTTCATGGCTACACCTTC.

This clone was observed a few times. The rearrangement uses TRBV6-6 and TRBJ1-1; the D is unclear. Germline V lookup: CDR1 MNHNY, CDR2 SVGAGI (reference sequence). CDR3 length: 16 residues. The V and J ends lost 10 bases and 2 bases respectively, with 23 bases between them. In DNA, the CDR3 is TGTGCCACCACCGCGGGGAGGAACAGAATCAACACTGAAGCTTTCTTT. Protein: CATTAGRNRINTEAFF.

The CDR3 DNA follows: TGTGCCAGCAGCTTCCCGGGACAGGGGATAGCAGATACGCAGTATTTT. This encodes CASSFPGQGIADTQYF. The gene calls are TRBV5-4 and TRBJ2-3; 10 bases fit TRBD1. The CDR3 covers 16 residues. Germline trimming cut 2 bases from V and 4 bases from J; bases unmatched to any gene: 7. Germline V gene data show CDR1 as SGHNT and CDR2 as YYREEE (reference sequence).

The gene calls are TRBV2 and TRBJ2-5, with 8 bases fitting TRBD2. The CDR3 loop spans 15 amino acids. Germline CDR1 reads SNHLY; CDR2 reads FYNNEI. V lost 6 bases and J lost 3; bases outside the gene matches: 9. CDR3 DNA: TGTGCCAGCAGGGGGCGGCGGGGGGATAAAGAGACCCAGTACTTC. Translated: CASRGRRGDKETQYF.

The chain combines TRBV6-6 with TRBJ1-2; tentatively, D is TRBD1 (6 bases). This CDR3 contains 11 residues. Trimming removed 5 bases from V and 8 bases from J, with 9 bases in between. Germline V gene sequence: CDR1 MNHNY, CDR2 SVGAGI (reference sequence). The CDR3 here is CASSTGKGYTF. CDR3 bases: TGTGCCAGCAGTACAGGGAAAGGCTACACCTTC.

A few counts support this clone. The CDR3 nucleotides read TGTGCCAGCAGCTCCTTAGCGGGGTCCCAAGGCTACACCTTC. The encoded protein is CASSSLAGSQGYTF. This chain connects TRBV11-2 to TRBJ1-2; no clear D gene. From germline, CDR1 is SGHAT and CDR2 FQNNGV. The length of the CDR3 is 14 residues. Between the trimmed V and J ends, which lost 4 bases and 8 bases, there was a span of 17 bases.

The J gene is TRBJ2-5, the V gene TRBV2, with D perhaps TRBD2 (7 bases). Germline lookup yields CDR1 SNHLY and CDR2 FYNNEI. There are 14 residues in the CDR3. V lost 8 bases, J lost 0 bases, and 13 bases lay in between. The CDR3 coding sequence is TGTGCCAGCCGAAAGGGGGGGTACCAAGAGACCCAGTACTTC. Amino acid sequence: CASRKGGYQETQYF.

The genes are TRBV7-3 and TRBJ2-6, with D hard to call. The CDR3 has 15 amino acids. The V gene's germline CDR1 is SGHTA and CDR2 FQGTGA. V dropped 5 bases and J dropped 0 bases, with 8 bases sitting between them. The CDR3 spells CASSPEVSGANVLTF. The CDR3 DNA is TGTGCCAGCAGCCCCGAGGTCTCTGGGGCCAACGTCCTGACTTTC.

This rearrangement joins TRBV5-1 to TRBJ2-7, with D possibly being TRBD1 (6 bases). Trimming stripped 4 bases from V and 4 bases from J, with 12 bases between. CDR3 length: 13 residues. Germline-derived CDR1 and CDR2 are SGHRS and YFSETQ. This chain's CDR3 is CASSLDSYYEQYF. DNA for the CDR3: TGCGCCAGCAGCCTGGACAGCTATTACGAGCAGTACTTC.

The rearrangement links TRBV6-1 to TRBJ1-2; 7 bases are a match to TRBD1. V dropped 4 bases and J dropped 5; count of bases not matched to a gene: 7. Germline values: CDR1 MNHNS, CDR2 SASEGT. This CDR3 spans 14 amino acids. The DNA of the CDR3 is TGTGCCAGCAGTGGAGACAGGGTCCGGTATGGCTACACCTTC. Translated: CASSGDRVRYGYTF.

The chain combines TRBV29-1 with TRBJ2-3; the match to TRBD1 covers 9 bases. Germline V lookup: CDR1 SQVTM, CDR2 ANQGSEA. This CDR3 region has 15 residues. V shed 1 base, J shed 5 bases, and the junction held 7 bases outside the gene matches. Here the CDR3 reads CSVEGGQGKGDTQYF. CDR3 bases: TGCAGCGTTGAAGGGGGACAGGGAAAGGGAGATACGCAGTATTTT.

The chain combines TRBV4-1 with TRBJ1-3, with 8 bases aligning to TRBD1. CDR1 is MGHRA, CDR2 YSYEKL, per germline. The ends lost 1 base at V and 4 bases at J; junction bases unmatched: 3. This CDR3 comprises 15 residues. Here the CDR3 reads CASSQGTGIGNTIYF. CDR3 sequence (DNA): TGCGCCAGCAGCCAAGGGACAGGGATCGGAAACACCATATATTTT.

The chain recombines TRBV6-1 with TRBJ2-1, with D maybe TRBD1 (5 bases). Germline CDR1 MNHNS, CDR2 SASEGT. Trimming took 6 bases from V and 8 from J, leaving 20 bases between them. The CDR3 has 15 residues. This CDR3 reads CASSINRFSYYEQFF. In DNA form, the CDR3 reads TGTGCCAGCAGCATTAACAGGTTTTCTTACTATGAGCAGTTCTTC.

The CDR3 nucleotides are TGTGCCAGCCACCGGGGGTCCTACGAGCAGTACTTC. Translating it yields CASHRGSYEQYF. V and J are TRBV5-6 and TRBJ2-7; tentative D call: TRBD2 (6 bases). This CDR3 spans 12 amino acids. V lost 7 bases and J lost 1, with 9 bases in between. Looked up from germline, CDR1 is SGHDT and CDR2 is YYEEEE.

This sequence joins TRBV19 and TRBJ1-4, with D perhaps matching TRBD1 (5 bases). The CDR3 sequence is 12 residues long. CDR1 is LNHDA, CDR2 SQIVND, per germline (reference sequence). V was cut by 5 bases and J by 7 bases, with 8 bases left in between. This CDR3 is CASSSGPEKLFF. In nucleotides, the CDR3 is TGTGCCAGTAGTTCAGGGCCTGAAAAACTGTTTTTT.